Listed below are T cell receptor beta chains from one sample, sequenced in a study of T cells in Graves' hyperthyroidism and ophthalmopathy. One entry per CDR3 protein results from TCRdb running MiXCR on the multiplex PCR reads. Here the sample spans 200,000 to 300,000 distinct CDR3 sequences, less than 20% being singletons. The sample consisted of blood. Source of these receptors: a woman in her late teens or twenties with Graves' ophthalmopathy. The CDR3 runs from the conserved cysteine through the conserved F or W. Each record gives: clone size, J gene, D gene, V gene, CDR3 protein, CDR3 DNA. The D gene is left open where the match is weak. Clone sizes are given selectively: once, few, many, or a class where the clone is expanded.

size: many; J: TRBJ2-3; D: TRBD2; V: TRBV4-2; CDR3: CASSPLAGRTTDTQYF; DNA: TGTGCCAGCAGCCCACTAGCGGGCCGAACCACAGATACGCAGTATTTT
size: many; J: TRBJ2-1; D: NA; V: TRBV2; CDR3: CASSEATSDEQFF; DNA: TGTGCCAGCAGTGAAGCCACGTCCGATGAGCAGTTCTTC
size: many; J: TRBJ1-5; D: NA; V: TRBV20-1; CDR3: CSAGAAQGFPRSNQPQHF; DNA: TGCAGTGCTGGGGCGGCACAGGGATTCCCTAGAAGCAATCAGCCCCAGCATTTT
size: few; J: TRBJ2-7; D: NA; V: TRBV9; CDR3: CASSPKDRAYEQYF; DNA: TGTGCCAGCAGCCCGAAGGACCGAGCCTACGAGCAGTACTTC
size: NA; J: TRBJ1-5; D: TRBD1; V: TRBV28; CDR3: CASSLGTGYPPQHF; DNA: TGTGCCAGCAGTTTAGGGACAGGGTATCCGCCCCAGCATTTT
size: many; J: TRBJ2-5; D: NA; V: TRBV7-2; CDR3: CASSYWDGQETQYF; DNA: TGTGCCAGCAGCTACTGGGACGGCCAAGAGACCCAGTACTTC
size: many; J: TRBJ2-5; D: NA; V: TRBV5-8; CDR3: CASSLAARQETQYF; DNA: TGTGCCAGCAGCTTGGCCGCCAGGCAAGAGACCCAGTACTTC
size: many; J: TRBJ2-1; D: TRBD1; V: TRBV7-6; CDR3: CASSLASGTGYNEQFF; DNA: TGTGCCAGCAGCTTAGCCTCCGGGACAGGGTACAATGAGCAGTTCTTC
size: many; J: TRBJ2-7; D: NA; V: TRBV6-1; CDR3: CASATASYEQYF; DNA: TGTGCCAGCGCCACCGCCTCCTACGAGCAGTACTTC
size: many; J: TRBJ2-6; D: NA; V: TRBV28; CDR3: CASPTRRNSGANVLTF; DNA: TGTGCCAGCCCCACACGAAGAAACTCTGGGGCCAACGTCCTGACTTTC
size: many; J: TRBJ1-2; D: NA; V: TRBV2; CDR3: CASTDRPGDGYTF; DNA: TGTGCCAGCACAGATCGCCCGGGTGATGGCTACACCTTC
size: NA; J: TRBJ2-2; D: TRBD1; V: TRBV28; CDR3: CASRDSAVRRTGPNTGELFF; DNA: TGTGCCAGCAGGGACTCAGCCGTACGTAGGACAGGGCCGAACACCGGGGAGCTGTTTTTT
size: NA; J: TRBJ2-1; D: TRBD2; V: TRBV29-1; CDR3: CSVGRNGRAGNEQFF; DNA: TGCAGCGTTGGGCGGAACGGGAGGGCCGGCAATGAGCAGTTCTTC
size: many; J: TRBJ2-4; D: NA; V: TRBV14; CDR3: CASSQEGWHIQYF; DNA: TGTGCCAGCAGCCAAGAAGGGTGGCACATTCAGTACTTC
size: many; J: TRBJ2-7; D: NA; V: TRBV3-1; CDR3: CASSQRSNEQYF; DNA: TGTGCCAGCAGCCAACGGTCCAACGAGCAGTACTTC
size: many; J: TRBJ2-3; D: TRBD2; V: TRBV20-1; CDR3: CSAPPDGRAVDTQYF; DNA: TGCAGTGCTCCCCCTGACGGGAGGGCCGTGGATACGCAGTATTTT
size: NA; J: TRBJ2-7; D: TRBD1; V: TRBV25-1; CDR3: CASSERDRIYEQYF; DNA: TGTGCCAGCAGTGAAAGGGACAGGATCTACGAGCAGTACTTC